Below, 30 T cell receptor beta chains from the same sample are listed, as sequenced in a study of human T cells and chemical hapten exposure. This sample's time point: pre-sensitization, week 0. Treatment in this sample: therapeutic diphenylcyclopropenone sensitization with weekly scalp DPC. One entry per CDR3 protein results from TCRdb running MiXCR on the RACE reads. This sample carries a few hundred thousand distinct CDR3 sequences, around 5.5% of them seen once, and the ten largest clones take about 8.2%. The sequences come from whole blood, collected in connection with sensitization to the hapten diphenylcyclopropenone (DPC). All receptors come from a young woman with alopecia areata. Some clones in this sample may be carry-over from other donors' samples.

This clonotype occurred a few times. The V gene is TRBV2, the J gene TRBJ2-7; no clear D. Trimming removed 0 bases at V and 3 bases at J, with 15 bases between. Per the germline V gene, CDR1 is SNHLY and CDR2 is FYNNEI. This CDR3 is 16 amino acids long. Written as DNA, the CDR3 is TGTGCCAGCAGTGAAGCCCCCGGAGAGAACTTCTACGAGCAGTACTTC. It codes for CASSEAPGENFYEQYF.

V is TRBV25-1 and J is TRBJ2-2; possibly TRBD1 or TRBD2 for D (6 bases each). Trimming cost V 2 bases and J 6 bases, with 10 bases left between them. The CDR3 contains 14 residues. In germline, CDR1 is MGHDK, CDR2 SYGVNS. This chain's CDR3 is CASSEPGGPGELFF. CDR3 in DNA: TGTGCCAGCAGTGAACCCGGGGGCCCCGGGGAGCTGTTTTTT.

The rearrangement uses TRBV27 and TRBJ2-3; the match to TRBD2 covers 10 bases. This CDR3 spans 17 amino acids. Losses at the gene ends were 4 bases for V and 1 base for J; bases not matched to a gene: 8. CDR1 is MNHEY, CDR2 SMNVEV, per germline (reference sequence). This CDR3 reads CASSSNRLAGGTDTQYF. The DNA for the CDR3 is TGTGCCAGCAGTTCGAACAGGCTAGCGGGGGGCACAGATACGCAGTATTTT.

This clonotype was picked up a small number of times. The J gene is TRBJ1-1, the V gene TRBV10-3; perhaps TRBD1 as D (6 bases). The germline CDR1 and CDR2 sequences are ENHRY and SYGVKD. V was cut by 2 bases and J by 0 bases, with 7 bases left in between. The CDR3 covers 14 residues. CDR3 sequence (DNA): TGTGCCATCAGTGAGGGACAGATGAACACTGAAGCTTTCTTT. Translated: CAISEGQMNTEAFF.

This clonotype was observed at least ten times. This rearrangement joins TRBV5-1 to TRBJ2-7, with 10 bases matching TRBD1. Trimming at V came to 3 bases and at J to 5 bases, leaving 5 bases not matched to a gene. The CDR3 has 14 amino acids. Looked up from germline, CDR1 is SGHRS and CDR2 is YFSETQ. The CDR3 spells CASSWGQGSHEQYF. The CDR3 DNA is TGCGCCAGCAGCTGGGGACAGGGGTCCCACGAGCAGTACTTC. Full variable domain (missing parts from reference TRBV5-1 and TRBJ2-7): KAGVTQTPRYLIKTRGQQVTLSCSPISGHRSVSWYQQTPGQGLQFLFEYFSETQRNKGNFPGRFSGRQFSNSRSEMNVSTLELGDSALYLCASSWGQGSHEQYFGPGTRLTVT.

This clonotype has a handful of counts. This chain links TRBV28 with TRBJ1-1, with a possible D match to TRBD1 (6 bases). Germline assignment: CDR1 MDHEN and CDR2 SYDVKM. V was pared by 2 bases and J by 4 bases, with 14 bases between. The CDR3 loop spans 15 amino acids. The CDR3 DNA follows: TGTGCCAGCAGTTTAGAGGCGCAGGGGCCCACTGAAGCTTTCTTT. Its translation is CASSLEAQGPTEAFF.

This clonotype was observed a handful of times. The CDR3 bases are TGTGCCAGCAGTTTTCCGGACGGATTTGAAGCTTTCTTT. Amino acid sequence: CASSFPDGFEAFF. The rearrangement uses TRBV6-9 and TRBJ1-1, with unresolved D. Germline V gene lookup returns CDR1 MNHGY and CDR2 SVAAGI. The CDR3 sequence is 13 residues long. The germline V and J ends were trimmed by 4 bases and 7 bases, with 13 bases remaining between them.

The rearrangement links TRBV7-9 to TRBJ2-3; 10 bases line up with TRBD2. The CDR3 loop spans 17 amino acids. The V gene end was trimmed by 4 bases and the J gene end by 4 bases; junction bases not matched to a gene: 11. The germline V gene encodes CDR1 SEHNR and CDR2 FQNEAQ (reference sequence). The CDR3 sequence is CASSSPSALAGPDTQYF. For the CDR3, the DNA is TGTGCCAGCAGCTCCCCCTCAGCACTAGCGGGGCCAGATACGCAGTATTTT.

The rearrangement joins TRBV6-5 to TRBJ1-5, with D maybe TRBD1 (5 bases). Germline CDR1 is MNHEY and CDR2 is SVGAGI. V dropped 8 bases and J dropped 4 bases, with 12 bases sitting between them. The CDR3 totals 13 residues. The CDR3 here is CASATGSNQPQHF. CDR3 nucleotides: TGTGCCAGCGCCACAGGTTCAAATCAGCCCCAGCATTTT.

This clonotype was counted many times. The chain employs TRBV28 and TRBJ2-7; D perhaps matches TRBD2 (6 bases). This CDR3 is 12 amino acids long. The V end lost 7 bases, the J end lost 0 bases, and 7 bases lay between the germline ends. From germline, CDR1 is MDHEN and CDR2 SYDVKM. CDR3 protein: CASMRDSYEQYF. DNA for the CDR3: TGTGCCAGCATGCGGGACTCCTACGAGCAGTACTTC.

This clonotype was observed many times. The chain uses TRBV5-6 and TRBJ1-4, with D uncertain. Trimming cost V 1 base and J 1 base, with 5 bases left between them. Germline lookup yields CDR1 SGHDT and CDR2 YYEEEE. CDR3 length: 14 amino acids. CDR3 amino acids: CASSLRGTNEKLFF. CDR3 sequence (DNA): TGTGCCAGCAGCTTGAGAGGAACTAATGAAAAACTGTTTTTT.

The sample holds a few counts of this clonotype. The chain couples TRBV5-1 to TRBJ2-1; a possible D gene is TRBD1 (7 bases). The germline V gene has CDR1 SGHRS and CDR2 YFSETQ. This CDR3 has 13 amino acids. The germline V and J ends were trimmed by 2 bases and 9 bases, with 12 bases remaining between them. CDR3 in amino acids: CASSLMQGGEQFF. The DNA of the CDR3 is TGCGCCAGCAGCTTAATGCAGGGGGGTGAGCAGTTCTTC.

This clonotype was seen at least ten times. CDR3 protein: CASSYIVSGVEQYF. The CDR3 nucleotides are TGTGCCAGCAGTTACATAGTATCCGGGGTCGAGCAGTACTTC. This rearrangement joins TRBV6-2 or TRBV6-3 to TRBJ2-7; the D gene is possibly TRBD2 (5 bases). CDR3 size: 14 residues. The germline V gene has CDR1 MNHEY and CDR2 SVGEGT. V was clipped by 2 bases and J by 6 bases, with 14 bases between them.

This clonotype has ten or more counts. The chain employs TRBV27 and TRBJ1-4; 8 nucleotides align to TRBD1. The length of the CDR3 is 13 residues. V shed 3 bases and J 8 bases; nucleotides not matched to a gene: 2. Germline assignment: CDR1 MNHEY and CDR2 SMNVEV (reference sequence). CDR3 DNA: TGTGCCAGCAGTTTTGGACAGGGAGAAAAACTGTTTTTT. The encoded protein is CASSFGQGEKLFF.

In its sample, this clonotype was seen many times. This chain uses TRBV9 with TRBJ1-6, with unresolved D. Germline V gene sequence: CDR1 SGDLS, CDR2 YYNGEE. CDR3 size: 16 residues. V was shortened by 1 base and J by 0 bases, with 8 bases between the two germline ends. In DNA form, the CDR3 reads TGTGCCAGCAGCGTATCCGGGAGCTCCTATAATTCACCCCTCCACTTT. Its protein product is CASSVSGSSYNSPLHF.

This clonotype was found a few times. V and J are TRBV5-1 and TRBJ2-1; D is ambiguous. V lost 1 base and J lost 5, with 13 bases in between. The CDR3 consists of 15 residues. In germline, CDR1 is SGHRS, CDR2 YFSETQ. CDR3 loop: CASSLRTGRDNEQFF. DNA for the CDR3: TGCGCCAGCAGCTTGCGAACCGGCAGAGACAATGAGCAGTTCTTC.

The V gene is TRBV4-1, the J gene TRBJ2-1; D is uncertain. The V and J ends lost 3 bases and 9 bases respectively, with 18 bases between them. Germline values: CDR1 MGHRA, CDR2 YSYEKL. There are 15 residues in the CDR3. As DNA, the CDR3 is TGCGCCAGCAGCCAGTGGTTCCCCGTTCACGGTGAGCAGTTCTTC. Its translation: CASSQWFPVHGEQFF.

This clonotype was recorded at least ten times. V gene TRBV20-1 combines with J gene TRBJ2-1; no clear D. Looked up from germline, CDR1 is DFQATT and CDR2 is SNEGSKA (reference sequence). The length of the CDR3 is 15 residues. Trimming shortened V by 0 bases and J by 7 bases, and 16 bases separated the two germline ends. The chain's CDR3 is CSAREQVSLTNEQFF. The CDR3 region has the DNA TGCAGTGCTAGAGAGCAGGTCAGCCTCACGAATGAGCAGTTCTTC.

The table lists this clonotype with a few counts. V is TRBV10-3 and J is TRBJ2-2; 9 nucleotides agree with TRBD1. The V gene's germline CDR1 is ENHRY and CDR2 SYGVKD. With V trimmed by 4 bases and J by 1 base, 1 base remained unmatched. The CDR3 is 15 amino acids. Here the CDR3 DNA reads TGTGCCATCAGTGGGGACAGGGTGAACACCGGGGAGCTGTTTTTT. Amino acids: CAISGDRVNTGELFF.

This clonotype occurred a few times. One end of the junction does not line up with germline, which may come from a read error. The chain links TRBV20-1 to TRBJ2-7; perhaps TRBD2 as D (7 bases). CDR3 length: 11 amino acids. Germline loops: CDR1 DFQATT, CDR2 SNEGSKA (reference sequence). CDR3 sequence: CSARDAGGQWF. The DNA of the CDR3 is TGCAGTGCTCGGGACGCCGGGGGGCAGTGGTTC.

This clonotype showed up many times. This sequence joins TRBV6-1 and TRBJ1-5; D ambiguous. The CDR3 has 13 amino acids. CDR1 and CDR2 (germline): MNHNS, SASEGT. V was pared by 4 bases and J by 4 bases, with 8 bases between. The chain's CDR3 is CASSGSGNQPQHF. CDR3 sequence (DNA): TGTGCCAGCAGTGGTTCGGGGAATCAGCCCCAGCATTTT.

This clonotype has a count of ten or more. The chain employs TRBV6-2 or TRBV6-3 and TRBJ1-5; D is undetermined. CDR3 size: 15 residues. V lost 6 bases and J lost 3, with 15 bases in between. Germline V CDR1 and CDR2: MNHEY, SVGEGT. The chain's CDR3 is CASRATGRYNQPQHF. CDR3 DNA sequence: TGTGCCAGCAGGGCAACGGGCCGGTACAATCAGCCCCAGCATTTT.

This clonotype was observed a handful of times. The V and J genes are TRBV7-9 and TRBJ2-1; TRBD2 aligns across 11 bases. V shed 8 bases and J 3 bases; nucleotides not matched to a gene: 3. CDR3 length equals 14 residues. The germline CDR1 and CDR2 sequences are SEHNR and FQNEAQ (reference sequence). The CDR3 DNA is TGTGCCAGCTCGGGACTAGCGGACTACAATGAGCAGTTCTTC. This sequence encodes CASSGLADYNEQFF.

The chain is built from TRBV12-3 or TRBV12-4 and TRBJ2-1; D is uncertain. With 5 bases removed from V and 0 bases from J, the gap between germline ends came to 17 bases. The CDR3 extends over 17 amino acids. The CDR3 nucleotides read TGTGCCAGCAGTCCCTCAAGAGCCTTCAGCTCCTACAATGAGCAGTTCTTC. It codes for CASSPSRAFSSYNEQFF.

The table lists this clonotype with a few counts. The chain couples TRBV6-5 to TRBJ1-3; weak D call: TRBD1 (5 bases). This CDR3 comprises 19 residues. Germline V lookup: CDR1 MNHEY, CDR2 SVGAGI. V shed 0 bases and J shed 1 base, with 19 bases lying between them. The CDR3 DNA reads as TGTGCCAGCAGTTACTCGAAGGGATCTGGGAGGGGATCTGGAAACACCATATATTTT. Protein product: CASSYSKGSGRGSGNTIYF.

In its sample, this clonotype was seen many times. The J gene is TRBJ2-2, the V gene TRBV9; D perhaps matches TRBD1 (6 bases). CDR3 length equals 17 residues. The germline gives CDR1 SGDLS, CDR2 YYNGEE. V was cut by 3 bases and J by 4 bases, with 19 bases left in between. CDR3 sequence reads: CASSDPKQGSGTGELFF. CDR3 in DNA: TGTGCCAGCAGCGATCCTAAACAGGGCAGCGGCACCGGGGAGCTGTTTTTT.

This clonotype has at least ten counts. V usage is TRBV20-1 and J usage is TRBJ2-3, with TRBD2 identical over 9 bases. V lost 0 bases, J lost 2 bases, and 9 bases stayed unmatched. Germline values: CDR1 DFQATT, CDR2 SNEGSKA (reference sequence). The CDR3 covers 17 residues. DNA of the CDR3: TGCAGTGCTAGAGATAGGCCTAGCGGGGACCTCACAGATACGCAGTATTTT. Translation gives CSARDRPSGDLTDTQYF.

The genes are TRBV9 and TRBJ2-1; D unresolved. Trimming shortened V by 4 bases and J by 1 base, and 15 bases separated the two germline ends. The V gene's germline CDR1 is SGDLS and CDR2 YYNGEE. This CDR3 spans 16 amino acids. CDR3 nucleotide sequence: TGTGCCAGCAGCCCTGACGACGGGTGGTCCTACAATGAGCAGTTCTTC. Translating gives CASSPDDGWSYNEQFF.

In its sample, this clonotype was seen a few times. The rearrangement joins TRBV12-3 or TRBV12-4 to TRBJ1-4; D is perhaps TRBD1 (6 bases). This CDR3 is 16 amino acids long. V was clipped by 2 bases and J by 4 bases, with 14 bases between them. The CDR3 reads CASSLLPGAINEKLFF. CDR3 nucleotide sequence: TGTGCCAGCAGTTTACTCCCAGGGGCGATTAATGAAAAACTGTTTTTT.

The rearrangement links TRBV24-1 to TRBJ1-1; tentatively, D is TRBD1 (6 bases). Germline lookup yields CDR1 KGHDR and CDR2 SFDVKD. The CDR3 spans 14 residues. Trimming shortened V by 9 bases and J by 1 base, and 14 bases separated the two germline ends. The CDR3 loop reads CATQQGSENTEAFF. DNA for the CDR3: TGTGCCACCCAACAGGGCTCAGAGAACACTGAAGCTTTCTTT.